Below are 19 T cell receptor beta chains sequenced from a single sample in a study of blood T cell repertoires in COVID-19. TCRdb's copy holds only in-frame clones and misses some; the assay was immunoSEQ multiplex PCR. The repertoire has about 110,000 clones, around 83% of them found once; the top ten carry approximately 4.5%. Material for sequencing was peripheral blood. Receptors originate from a man aged 70-80 years with acute or convalescent COVID-19.

This clone showed up just a few times. The chain couples TRBV5-6 to TRBJ1-4, with 9 bases identical to TRBD1. CDR1 and CDR2 (germline): SGHDT, YYEEEE. V lost 3 bases, J lost 8 bases, and 8 bases stayed unmatched. CDR3 length: 15 residues. The CDR3 DNA is TGTGCCAGCAGCTACCCGGGACAGGGAGGCGAAAAACTGTTTTTT. This codes for CASSYPGQGGEKLFF. The whole variable domain, filled in from reference TRBV5-6 and TRBJ1-4, reads DAGVTQSPTHLIKTRGQQVTLRCSPKSGHDTVSWYQQALGQGPQFIFQYYEEEERQRGNFPDRFSGHQFPNYSSELNVNALLLGDSALYLCASSYPGQGGEKLFFGSGTQLSVL.

The J gene is TRBJ1-6, the V gene TRBV6-5, with TRBD1 matching 8 bases. The CDR3 totals 14 residues. Per germline, CDR1 MNHEY and CDR2 SVGAGI. The junction had 6 bases not matched to a gene; V was cut back by 4 bases and J by 10 bases. CDR3 sequence (DNA): TGTGCCAGCAGTTCCCTGGACAGGGAATCACCCCTCCACTTT. This sequence encodes CASSSLDRESPLHF.

Remarks on this clone: Other DNA sequences of this sample code for an identical CDR3. The J gene is TRBJ1-5, the V gene TRBV12-3 or TRBV12-4; unclear D gene. The V end was cut by 3 bases, the J end by 2 bases, with 5 bases between. The CDR3 runs 13 residues. CDR3 nucleotide sequence: TGTGCCAGCAGTTTGAGGGGCAATCAGCCCCAGCATTTT. Translating it yields CASSLRGNQPQHF.

This chain uses TRBV5-1 with TRBJ1-2, with a tentative D call TRBD1 (5 bases). Germline lookup yields CDR1 SGHRS and CDR2 YFSETQ. The ends were cut back, 7 bases at V and 2 bases at J, with 15 bases in the middle. The CDR3 is 14 residues long. CDR3 nucleotide sequence: TGCGCCAGCGGAACCCTAGGGGTAAACTATGGCTACACCTTC. It translates to CASGTLGVNYGYTF.

The genes are TRBV5-6 and TRBJ2-1, with D perhaps TRBD2 (6 bases). The V gene's germline CDR1 is SGHDT and CDR2 YYEEEE. The CDR3 runs 15 residues. V dropped 4 bases and J dropped 1 base, with 12 bases sitting between them. Written as DNA, the CDR3 is TGTGCCAGCAGCCGGGGACTCTTGTCCTACAATGAGCAGTTCTTC. This codes for CASSRGLLSYNEQFF.

V usage is TRBV7-9 and J usage is TRBJ1-5, with a weak D call TRBD1 (6 bases). The CDR3 has 14 amino acids. Germline V gene lookup returns CDR1 SEHNR and CDR2 FQNEAQ (reference sequence). V was shortened by 6 bases and J by 5 bases, with 14 bases between the two germline ends. The CDR3 sequence is CASSLGGAHQPQHF. The CDR3 bases are TGTGCCAGCAGTCTGGGGGGGGCCCATCAGCCCCAGCATTTT.

The rearrangement joins TRBV5-1 to TRBJ2-7, with 14 bases fitting TRBD2. V gave up 4 bases and J gave up 1 base; unmatched junction bases: 7. CDR3 length: 17 residues. The V gene's germline CDR1 is SGHRS and CDR2 YFSETQ. CDR3 sequence reads: CASSLAGLAGGSYEQYF. In DNA, the CDR3 is TGCGCCAGCAGCCTGGCAGGACTAGCGGGGGGTTCCTACGAGCAGTACTTC. The complete variable domain, with remaining parts taken from reference TRBV5-1 and TRBJ2-7, reads KAGVTQTPRYLIKTRGQQVTLSCSPISGHRSVSWYQQTPGQGLQFLFEYFSETQRNKGNFPGRFSGRQFSNSRSEMNVSTLELGDSALYLCASSLAGLAGGSYEQYFGPGTRLTVT.

The chain uses TRBV7-2 and TRBJ2-1; 8 nucleotides line up with TRBD2. J lost 2 bases, V lost 1 base, and 4 bases had no gene match. CDR1 and CDR2 from the germline V gene are SGHTA and FQGNSA. The CDR3 sequence is 16 residues long. The CDR3 coding sequence is TGTGCCAGCAGCTTAGGGGGACTAGTACCCTACAATGAGCAGTTCTTC. Translation gives CASSLGGLVPYNEQFF.

The V gene is TRBV6-2 or TRBV6-3, the J gene TRBJ1-1, with TRBD1 identical over 8 bases. The V gene end was trimmed by 5 bases and the J gene end by 1 base; junction bases not matched to a gene: 6. This CDR3 contains 15 residues. CDR1 MNHEY and CDR2 SVGEGT come from the germline V gene. This CDR3 is CASSVRGLGNTEAFF. The CDR3 nucleotides are TGTGCCAGCAGTGTCAGGGGGCTGGGGAACACTGAAGCTTTCTTT.

This clone appeared once. V and J are TRBV6-5 and TRBJ2-1; tentatively, D is TRBD2 (5 bases). V lost 5 bases and J lost 7, with 18 bases in between. There are 15 residues in the CDR3. Germline lookup yields CDR1 MNHEY and CDR2 SVGAGI. In DNA, the CDR3 is TGTGCCAGCAGTCGCGTTCTAGCAGCGAATAATGAGCAGTTCTTC. Its translation: CASSRVLAANNEQFF.

The chain links TRBV9 to TRBJ2-1; unclear D gene. V lost 1 base and J lost 8, with 7 bases in between. Germline loops: CDR1 SGDLS, CDR2 YYNGEE. CDR3 length equals 12 residues. In DNA, the CDR3 is TGTGCCAGCAGCGTACATATAGATGAGCAGTTCTTC. Encoded protein: CASSVHIDEQFF.

V gene TRBV6-5 combines with J gene TRBJ1-1; D unresolved. The germline CDR1 and CDR2 sequences are MNHEY and SVGAGI. Deletions cut 6 bases from V and 6 bases from J, with 14 bases between. This CDR3 has 13 residues. CDR3 bases: TGTGCCAGCAGCAACGGCAGGTCCGCTGAAGCTTTCTTT. It encodes CASSNGRSAEAFF.

This chain joins TRBV6-5 and TRBJ1-1, with D possibly being TRBD1 (6 bases). The germline V gene has CDR1 MNHEY and CDR2 SVGAGI. Deletions cut 0 bases from V and 4 bases from J, with 9 bases between. The CDR3 loop spans 14 amino acids. CDR3 residues: CASSYSVGGTEAFF. The CDR3 DNA reads TGTGCCAGCAGTTACTCCGTAGGGGGCACTGAAGCTTTCTTT.

The chain uses TRBV10-1 and TRBJ2-2, with TRBD1 identical over 7 bases. The CDR3 runs to 17 residues. J was trimmed by 2 bases and V by 7 bases; bases with no gene match: 13. From germline, CDR1 is WNHNN and CDR2 SYGVQD (reference sequence). The CDR3 DNA follows: TGCGCCAGCATGGGACAATCACAGGGGTCCAACACCGGGGAGCTGTTTTTT. Translation: CASMGQSQGSNTGELFF.

This clone showed up just a few times. The chain recombines TRBV3-1 (or the pseudogene TRBV3-2) with TRBJ1-2; 8 bases are shared with TRBD1. The V and J ends lost 3 bases and 7 bases, in that order; junction bases with no gene match: 7. Germline V gene lookup returns CDR1 LGHDT and CDR2 YNNKEL (reference sequence). The CDR3 has 14 residues. The CDR3 DNA is TGTGCCAGCAGCCAGGACAGGGCCCTGGGTGGCTACACCTTC. Protein product: CASSQDRALGGYTF.

The chain combines TRBV7-2 with TRBJ1-1; perhaps TRBD1 as D (5 bases). Trimming left V 0 bases short and J 3 bases short, with 14 bases between. Germline values: CDR1 SGHTA, CDR2 FQGNSA. This CDR3 region has 16 residues. The CDR3 here is CASSLAAGTMHTEAFF. In DNA form, the CDR3 reads TGTGCCAGCAGCTTAGCAGCGGGGACCATGCACACTGAAGCTTTCTTT. Complete variable domain (other parts from reference TRBV7-2 and TRBJ1-1): GAGVSQSPSNKVTEKGKDVELRCDPISGHTALYWYRQSLGQGLEFLIYFQGNSAPDKSGLPSDRFSAERTGGSVSTLTIQRTQQEDSAVYLCASSLAAGTMHTEAFFGQGTRLTVV.

The V call is TRBV6-5, the J call TRBJ2-1; 7 bases line up with TRBD1. Germline assignment: CDR1 MNHEY and CDR2 SVGAGI. Trimming removed 5 bases from V and 5 bases from J; junction bases left unmatched: 9. This CDR3 contains 15 residues. CDR3 bases: TGTGCCAGCAGTCGCACAGGGGCCCAAAACAATGAGCAGTTCTTC. This encodes CASSRTGAQNNEQFF.

The CDR3 spells CASSVSGDAYNSPLHF. CDR3 coding DNA: TGTGCCAGCAGCGTATCAGGGGATGCCTATAATTCACCCCTCCACTTT. The chain has TRBV9 and TRBJ1-6, with a possible D match to TRBD1 (6 bases). The CDR3 is 16 residues long. The V end was cut by 1 base, the J end by 2 bases, with 10 bases between. Germline CDR1 reads SGDLS; CDR2 reads YYNGEE.

This sequence joins TRBV7-2 and TRBJ2-1, with 7 bases matching TRBD2. The CDR3 has 15 amino acids. Germline V gene lookup returns CDR1 SGHTA and CDR2 FQGNSA. The V gene end was trimmed by 1 base and the J gene end by 5 bases; junction bases not matched to a gene: 5. The CDR3 loop reads CASSLGIAGNNEQFF. The CDR3, as DNA: TGTGCCAGCAGCTTAGGGATAGCGGGTAACAATGAGCAGTTCTTC.